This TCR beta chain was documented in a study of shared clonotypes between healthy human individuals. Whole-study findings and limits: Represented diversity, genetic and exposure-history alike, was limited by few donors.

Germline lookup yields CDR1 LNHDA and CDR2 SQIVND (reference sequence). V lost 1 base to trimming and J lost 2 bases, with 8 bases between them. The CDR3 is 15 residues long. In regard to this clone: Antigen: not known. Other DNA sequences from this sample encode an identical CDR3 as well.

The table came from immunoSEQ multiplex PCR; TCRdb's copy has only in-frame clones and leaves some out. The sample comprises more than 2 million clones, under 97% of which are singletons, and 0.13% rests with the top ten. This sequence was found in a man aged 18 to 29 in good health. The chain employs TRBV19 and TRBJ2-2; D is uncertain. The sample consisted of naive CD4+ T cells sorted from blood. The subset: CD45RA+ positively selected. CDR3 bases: TGTGCCAGTAGTATAGGTCCAGCCAACACCGGGGAGCTGTTTTTT. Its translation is CASSIGPANTGELFF.